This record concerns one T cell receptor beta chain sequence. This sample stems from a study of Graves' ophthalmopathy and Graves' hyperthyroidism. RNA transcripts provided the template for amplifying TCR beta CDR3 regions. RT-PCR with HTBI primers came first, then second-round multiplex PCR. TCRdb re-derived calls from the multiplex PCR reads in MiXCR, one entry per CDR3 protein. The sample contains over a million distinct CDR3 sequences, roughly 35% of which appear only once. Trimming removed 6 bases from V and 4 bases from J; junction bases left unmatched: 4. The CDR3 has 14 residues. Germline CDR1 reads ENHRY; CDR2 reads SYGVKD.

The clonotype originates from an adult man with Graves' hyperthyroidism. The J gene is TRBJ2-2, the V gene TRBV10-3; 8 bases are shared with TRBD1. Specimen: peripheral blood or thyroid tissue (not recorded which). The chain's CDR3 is CAIRVGQATGELFF. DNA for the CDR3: TGTGCCATCAGGGTGGGACAGGCCACCGGGGAGCTGTTTTTT.